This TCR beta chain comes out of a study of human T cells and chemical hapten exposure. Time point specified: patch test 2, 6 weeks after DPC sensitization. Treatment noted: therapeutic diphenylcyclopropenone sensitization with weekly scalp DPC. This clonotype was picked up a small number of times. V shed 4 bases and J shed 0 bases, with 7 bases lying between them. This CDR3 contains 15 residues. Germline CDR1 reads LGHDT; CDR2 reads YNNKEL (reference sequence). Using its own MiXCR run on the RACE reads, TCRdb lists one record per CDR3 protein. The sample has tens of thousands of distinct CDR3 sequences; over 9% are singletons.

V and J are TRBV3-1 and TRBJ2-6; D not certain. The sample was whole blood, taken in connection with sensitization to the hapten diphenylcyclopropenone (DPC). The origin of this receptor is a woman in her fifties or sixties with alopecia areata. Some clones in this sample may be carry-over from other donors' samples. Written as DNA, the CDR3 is TGTGCCAGCAGCCCGAGAAACTCTGGGGCCAACGTCCTGACTTTC. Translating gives CASSPRNSGANVLTF.